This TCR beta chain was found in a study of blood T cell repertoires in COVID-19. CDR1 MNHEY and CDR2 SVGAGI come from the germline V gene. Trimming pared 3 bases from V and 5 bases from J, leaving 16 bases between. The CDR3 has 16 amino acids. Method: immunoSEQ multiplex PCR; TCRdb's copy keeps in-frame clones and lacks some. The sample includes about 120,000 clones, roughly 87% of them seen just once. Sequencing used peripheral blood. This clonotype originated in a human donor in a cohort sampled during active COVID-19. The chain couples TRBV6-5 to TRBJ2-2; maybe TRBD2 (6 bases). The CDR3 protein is CASSYKRTKPTGELFF. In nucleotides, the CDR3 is TGTGCCAGCAGTTATAAAAGGACTAAACCAACCGGGGAGCTGTTTTTT.